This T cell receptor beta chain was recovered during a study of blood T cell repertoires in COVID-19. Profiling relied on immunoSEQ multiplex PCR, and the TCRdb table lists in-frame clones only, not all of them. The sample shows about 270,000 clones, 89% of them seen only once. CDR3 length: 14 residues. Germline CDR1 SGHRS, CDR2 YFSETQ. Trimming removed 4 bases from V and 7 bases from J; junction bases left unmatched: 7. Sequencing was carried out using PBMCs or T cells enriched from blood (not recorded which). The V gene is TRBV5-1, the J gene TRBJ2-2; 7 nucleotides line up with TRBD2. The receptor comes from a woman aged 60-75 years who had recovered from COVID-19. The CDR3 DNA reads TGCGCCAGCAGCGACACGGGAGGAGTCGGGGAGCTGTTTTTT. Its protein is CASSDTGGVGELFF.